This is a list of T cell receptor beta chains from one sample in a study of shared clonotypes between healthy human individuals. The protocol was immunoSEQ multiplex PCR, while the TCRdb copy is restricted to in-frame clones and leaves out a portion. The repertoire has about 640,000 clones, 60% to 80% of them found once; the top ten carry roughly 1.8%. The sequencing input was memory CD4+ T cells sorted from blood. These receptors all come from a young woman in good health. CDR3s include the opening cysteine and the closing phenylalanine or tryptophan. Each record gives: V gene, clone size, CDR3 protein. Size values are once, few and many counts, or a class for expanded clones, and some rows have none.

V gene: TRBV2
clone size: .
CDR3 protein: CASSEGAGKAYEQYF

V gene: TRBV7-6
clone size: few
CDR3 protein: CASRGGRTDTQYF

V gene: TRBV7-9
clone size: .
CDR3 protein: CASSHPALAVDTQYF

V gene: TRBV28
clone size: .
CDR3 protein: CASSLAGAEAFF

V gene: TRBV6-5
clone size: .
CDR3 protein: CASRLGAYSNQPQHF

V gene: TRBV14
clone size: .
CDR3 protein: CASTGGYEAFF

V gene: TRBV19
clone size: many
CDR3 protein: CASSSAWSARAGEQYF

V gene: TRBV9
clone size: .
CDR3 protein: CASSVDRDYGYTF

V gene: TRBV18
clone size: .
CDR3 protein: CASSPPVTEAFF

V gene: TRBV5-1
clone size: .
CDR3 protein: CASSLGLAGVIGTDTQYF

V gene: TRBV27
clone size: .
CDR3 protein: CASSPKGTGWYEQYF

V gene: TRBV19
clone size: once
CDR3 protein: CASSIDLRTGNEKLFF

V gene: TRBV5-4
clone size: .
CDR3 protein: CASSQDSGGTEAFF

V gene: TRBV5-4
clone size: .
CDR3 protein: CASSVSGRGTGELFF

V gene: TRBV27
clone size: .
CDR3 protein: CASIGDGPDTQYF

V gene: TRBV28
clone size: .
CDR3 protein: CASRAPSGIGYEQYF

V gene: TRBV9
clone size: .
CDR3 protein: CASSPAGQGEQYF

V gene: TRBV27
clone size: few
CDR3 protein: CASSFSRTGVSYEQYF

V gene: TRBV11-2
clone size: many
CDR3 protein: CASSLEGGSSYNEQFF

V gene: TRBV6-9
clone size: .
CDR3 protein: CASTLQGPRTYEQYF

V gene: TRBV30
clone size: .
CDR3 protein: CAWSLDRNQPQHF

V gene: TRBV19
clone size: .
CDR3 protein: CASNGNTIYF

V gene: TRBV19
clone size: .
CDR3 protein: CASKTGLSGNTIYF

V gene: TRBV6-1
clone size: once
CDR3 protein: CASSEQGAWSSGNTIYF

V gene: TRBV18
clone size: .
CDR3 protein: CASSPSRGHYEQYF

V gene: TRBV23-1
clone size: .
CDR3 protein: CASSQSGATSEAFF

V gene: TRBV11-2
clone size: .
CDR3 protein: CASSLGQGRAEAFF

V gene: TRBV15
clone size: .
CDR3 protein: CATSRDRGLNQPQHF

V gene: TRBV5-4
clone size: .
CDR3 protein: CASSYGTSGRLNEQFF

V gene: TRBV19
clone size: .
CDR3 protein: CASSIDPLVKQQFF

V gene: TRBV19
clone size: .
CDR3 protein: CASSIGLAASSGANVLTF

V gene: TRBV11-2
clone size: few
CDR3 protein: CASSLGLAGGEQFF

V gene: TRBV29-1
clone size: .
CDR3 protein: CSVAGPGTDTQYF

V gene: TRBV28
clone size: few
CDR3 protein: CASSPQTGIGANVLTF

V gene: TRBV28
clone size: .
CDR3 protein: CASSTGGEGRSFF

V gene: TRBV10-3
clone size: .
CDR3 protein: CAISIDLGQFSFF

V gene: TRBV18
clone size: .
CDR3 protein: CASSPKLAGVRETQYF

V gene: TRBV5-1
clone size: .
CDR3 protein: CASSSWTGTQETQYF

V gene: TRBV2
clone size: .
CDR3 protein: CASSDGTPGPTSYGELFF

V gene: TRBV5-1
clone size: .
CDR3 protein: CASSLQGAGNTEAFF

V gene: TRBV2
clone size: .
CDR3 protein: CASSLYGQGSNQPQHF

V gene: TRBV27
clone size: .
CDR3 protein: CASSQRRTGDNEQFF

V gene: TRBV5-4
clone size: .
CDR3 protein: CASSLDRGIQYF

V gene: TRBV7-8
clone size: .
CDR3 protein: CASSYRTSGDEQYF

V gene: TRBV27
clone size: .
CDR3 protein: CASSSGRRSTYEQYF

V gene: TRBV5-4
clone size: .
CDR3 protein: CASSFIHHTGELFF

V gene: TRBV27
clone size: .
CDR3 protein: CASSSRLAGVADTQYF

V gene: TRBV19
clone size: .
CDR3 protein: CASSPPGKGTTEAFF

V gene: TRBV30
clone size: .
CDR3 protein: CAWSLASGSGKLFF

V gene: TRBV18
clone size: .
CDR3 protein: CASSLRGIREETQYF

V gene: TRBV6-1
clone size: .
CDR3 protein: CASSASDTNQPQHF

V gene: TRBV23-1
clone size: .
CDR3 protein: CASLIRGSHNSPLHF

V gene: TRBV11-2
clone size: .
CDR3 protein: CASSLKGGASGSVGELFF

V gene: TRBV7-8
clone size: once
CDR3 protein: CASSSSREAYEQYF

V gene: TRBV7-3
clone size: .
CDR3 protein: CASSQTSGYNEQFF

V gene: TRBV5-8
clone size: few
CDR3 protein: CASSWGQGAPVGELFF

V gene: TRBV2
clone size: .
CDR3 protein: CASSVENTGELFF

V gene: TRBV14
clone size: few
CDR3 protein: CASSQSGTSLSEQYF

V gene: TRBV19
clone size: .
CDR3 protein: CASSLDRRNTEAFF